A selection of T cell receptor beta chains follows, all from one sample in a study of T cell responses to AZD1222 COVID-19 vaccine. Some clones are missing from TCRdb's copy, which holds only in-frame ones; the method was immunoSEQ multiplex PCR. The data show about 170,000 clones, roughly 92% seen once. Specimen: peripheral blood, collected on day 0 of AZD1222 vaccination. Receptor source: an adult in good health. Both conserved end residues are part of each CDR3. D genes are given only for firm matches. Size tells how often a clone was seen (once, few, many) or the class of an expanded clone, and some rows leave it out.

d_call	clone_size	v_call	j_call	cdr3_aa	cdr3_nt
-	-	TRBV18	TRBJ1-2	CASSPDWGPYGYTF	TGTGCCAGCTCACCAGACTGGGGGCCCTATGGCTACACCTTC
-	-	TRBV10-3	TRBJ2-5	CAIRGVLGETQYF	TGTGCCATCAGAGGGGTCCTGGGAGAGACCCAGTACTTC
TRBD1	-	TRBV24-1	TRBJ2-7	CATSAGTDPYEQYF	TGTGCCACCAGTGCCGGGACAGATCCCTACGAGCAGTACTTC
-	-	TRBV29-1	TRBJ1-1	CSVEEGGYTEAFF	TGCAGCGTTGAAGAAGGAGGGTACACTGAAGCTTTCTTT
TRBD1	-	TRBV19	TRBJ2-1	CASSRGNRGTYNEQFF	TGTGCCAGTAGTAGGGGGAACAGGGGCACCTACAATGAGCAGTTCTTC
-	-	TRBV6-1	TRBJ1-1	CASSEAGTEAFF	TGTGCCAGCAGTGAAGCAGGCACTGAAGCTTTCTTT
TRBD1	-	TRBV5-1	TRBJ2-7	CASTGTGGYEQYF	TGCGCCAGCACCGGGACAGGGGGCTACGAGCAGTACTTC
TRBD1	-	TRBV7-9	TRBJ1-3	CASSRRLIQGVGNTIYF	TGTGCCAGCAGCCGGCGCCTGATACAGGGGGTTGGAAACACCATATATTTT
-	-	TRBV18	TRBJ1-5	CASSQTDSNQPQHF	TGTGCCAGCTCCCAAACGGATAGCAATCAGCCCCAGCATTTT
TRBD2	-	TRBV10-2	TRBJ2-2	CASKVAGALQNTGELFF	TGCGCCAGCAAGGTAGCGGGGGCCCTTCAGAACACCGGGGAGCTGTTTTTT
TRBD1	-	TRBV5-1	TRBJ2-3	CASSSRDRVTDTQYF	TGCGCCAGCAGCAGCCGGGACAGGGTAACAGATACGCAGTATTTT
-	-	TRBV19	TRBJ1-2	CASSMSPEGGNYGYTF	TGTGCCAGTAGTATGTCGCCTGAGGGGGGTAACTATGGCTACACCTTC
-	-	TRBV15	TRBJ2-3	CATRPEGGGGTVEDTQYF	TGTGCCACCAGGCCCGAAGGTGGGGGAGGTACGGTGGAAGATACGCAGTATTTT
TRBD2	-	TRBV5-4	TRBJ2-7	CASTSGTSGPWEQYF	TGTGCCAGCACATCCGGGACTAGCGGACCGTGGGAGCAGTACTTC
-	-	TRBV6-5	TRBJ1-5	CASARTGRGYQPQHF	TGTGCCAGCGCCAGAACGGGCCGAGGGTATCAGCCCCAGCATTTT
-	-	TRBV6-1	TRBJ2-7	CASSDQGYEQYF	TGTGCCAGCAGTGACCAGGGGTACGAGCAGTACTTC
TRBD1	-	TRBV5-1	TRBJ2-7	CASSMTGVGEQYF	TGCGCCAGCAGCATGACAGGGGTTGGCGAGCAGTACTTC
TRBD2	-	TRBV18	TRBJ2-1	CASSPTASGRNEQFF	TGTGCCAGCTCACCGACGGCTAGCGGGCGCAATGAGCAGTTCTTC
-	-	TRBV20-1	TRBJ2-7	CSASTSGAYEQYF	TGCAGTGCTAGTACGTCGGGGGCTTACGAGCAGTACTTC
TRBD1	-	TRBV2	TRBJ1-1	CASRDGQANTEAFF	TGTGCCAGCAGGGATGGACAGGCGAACACTGAAGCTTTCTTT
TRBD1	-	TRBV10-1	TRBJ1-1	CASSGTGTGAGTEAFF	TGCGCCAGCAGTGGGACCGGAACAGGGGCCGGGACTGAAGCTTTCTTT
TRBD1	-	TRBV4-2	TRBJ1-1	CASSRGDRETEAFF	TGTGCCAGCAGCCGGGGGGACAGGGAGACTGAAGCTTTCTTT
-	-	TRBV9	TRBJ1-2	CASSSRDASNYGYTF	TGTGCCAGCAGCAGCCGGGACGCCTCTAACTATGGCTACACCTTC
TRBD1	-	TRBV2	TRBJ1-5	CASRGQGGKQPQHF	TGTGCCAGCAGGGGACAGGGTGGGAAGCAGCCCCAGCATTTT
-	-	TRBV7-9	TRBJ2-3	CASSLARGVMDTQYF	TGTGCCAGCAGCTTAGCGAGGGGGGTCATGGATACGCAGTATTTT
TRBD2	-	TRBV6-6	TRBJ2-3	CASRDGGSDTQYF	TGTGCCAGCAGGGACGGGGGGTCAGATACGCAGTATTTT
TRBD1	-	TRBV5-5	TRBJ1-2	CASSLDRGVYGYTF	TGTGCCAGCAGCTTGGACAGGGGAGTGTACGGCTACACCTTC
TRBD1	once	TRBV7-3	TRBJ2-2	CASSQTGTANTGELFF	TGTGCCAGCAGCCAAACCGGGACAGCGAACACCGGGGAGCTGTTTTTT
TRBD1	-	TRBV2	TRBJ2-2	CASSIRQGAGGELFF	TGTGCCAGCAGTATAAGACAGGGGGCGGGCGGGGAGCTGTTTTTT
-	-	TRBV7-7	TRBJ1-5	CASPRGNSNQPQHF	TGTGCTAGCCCCAGGGGAAATAGCAATCAGCCCCAGCATTTT
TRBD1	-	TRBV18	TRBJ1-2	CASSLGGHGYTF	TGTGCCAGCTCGTTAGGGGGCCACGGCTACACCTTC
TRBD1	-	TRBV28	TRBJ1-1	CASSPGGTMNTEAFF	TGTGCCAGCAGCCCAGGGGGCACAATGAACACTGAAGCTTTCTTT
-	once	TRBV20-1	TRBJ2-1	CSASTVSSRYDEQFF	TGCAGTGCTAGTACCGTTTCTAGCCGGTACGATGAGCAGTTCTTC
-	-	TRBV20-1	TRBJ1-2	CSAGPAYGYTF	TGCAGTGCCGGACCGGCCTATGGCTACACCTTC
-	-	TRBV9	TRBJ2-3	CASSVGRVSIDTQYF	TGTGCCAGCAGCGTAGGTAGGGTATCCATAGATACGCAGTATTTT
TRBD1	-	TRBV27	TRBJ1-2	CASSFRDRGGYTF	TGTGCCAGCAGTTTTCGGGACAGGGGTGGCTACACCTTC
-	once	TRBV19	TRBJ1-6	CASSMGIYNSPLHF	TGTGCCAGTAGTATGGGGATTTATAATTCACCCCTCCACTTT
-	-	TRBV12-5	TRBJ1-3	CASGLEGTSGNTIYF	TGTGCTAGTGGCCTCGAAGGGACTTCTGGAAACACCATATATTTT
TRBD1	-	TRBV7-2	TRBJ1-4	CASSLARTGVNEKLFF	TGTGCCAGCAGCTTAGCCCGGACAGGGGTTAATGAAAAACTGTTTTTT
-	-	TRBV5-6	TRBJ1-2	CASSFRAGYTF	TGTGCCAGCAGCTTCAGGGCTGGCTACACCTTC
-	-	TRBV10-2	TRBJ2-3	CASGHPGGSTDTQYF	TGCGCCAGCGGCCACCCCGGGGGTAGCACAGATACGCAGTATTTT